The clone carrying this TCR beta chain was detected many times. What it binds is unknown. The V end lost 6 bases, the J end lost 7 bases, and 12 bases lay between the germline ends. Per germline, CDR1 MDHEN and CDR2 SYDVKM. The CDR3 has 13 residues. This sample was taken from a study of T cell repertoires in cytomegalovirus infection. Study results and caveats: In two of eight donors, the top clonotype was HLA-C-restricted CMV-specific.

Each CDR3 protein gets one entry after TCRdb re-called the reads with MiXCR. The sample has 200,000 to 250,000 distinct CDR3 sequences; 22% are singletons. This sequence was found in a human donor in good health (CMV status not recorded). Some clones in this sample may be carry-over from other donors' samples. This chain joins TRBV28 and TRBJ2-2; D gene uncertain. Sequencing used CD8+ T cells from PBMCs. This CDR3 is CASSRWGDGELFF. The CDR3 DNA reads TGTGCCAGCAGCCGTTGGGGTGACGGGGAGCTGTTTTTT.